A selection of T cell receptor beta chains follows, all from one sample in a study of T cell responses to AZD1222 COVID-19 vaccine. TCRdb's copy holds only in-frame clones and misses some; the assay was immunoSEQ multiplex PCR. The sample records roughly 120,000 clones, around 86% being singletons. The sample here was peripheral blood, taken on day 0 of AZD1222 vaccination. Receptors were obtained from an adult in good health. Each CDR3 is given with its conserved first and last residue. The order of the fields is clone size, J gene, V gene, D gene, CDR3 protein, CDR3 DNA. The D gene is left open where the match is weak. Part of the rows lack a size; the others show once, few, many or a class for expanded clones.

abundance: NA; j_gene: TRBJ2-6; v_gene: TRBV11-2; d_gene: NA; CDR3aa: CASSLGRFGVLTF; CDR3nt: TGTGCCAGCAGCTTAGGCAGGTTCGGGGTCCTGACTTTC
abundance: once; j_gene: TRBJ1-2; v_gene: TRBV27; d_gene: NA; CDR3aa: CASSPSVSGSYGYTF; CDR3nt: TGTGCCAGCAGCCCCTCAGTGAGCGGTTCTTATGGCTACACCTTC
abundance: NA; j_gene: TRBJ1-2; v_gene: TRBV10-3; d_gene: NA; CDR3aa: CAISENAFLGGYTF; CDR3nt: TGTGCCATCAGTGAGAACGCATTTTTGGGCGGCTACACCTTC
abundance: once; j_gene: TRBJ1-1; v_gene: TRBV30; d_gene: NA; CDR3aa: CAWSVASEEAFF; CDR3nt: TGTGCCTGGAGTGTAGCGTCCGAGGAAGCTTTCTTT
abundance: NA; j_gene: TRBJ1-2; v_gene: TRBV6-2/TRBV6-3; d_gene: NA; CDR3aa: CASSSPRQGTSGYTF; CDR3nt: TGTGCCAGCAGTTCGCCACGGCAGGGGACCTCTGGCTACACCTTC
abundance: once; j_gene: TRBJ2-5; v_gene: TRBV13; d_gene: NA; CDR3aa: CASRHDSEETQYF; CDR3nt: TGTGCCAGCAGACACGACAGCGAAGAGACCCAGTACTTC
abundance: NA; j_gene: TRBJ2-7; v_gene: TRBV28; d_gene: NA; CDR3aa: CASKPGKYEQYF; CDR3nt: TGTGCCAGCAAGCCGGGTAAATACGAGCAGTACTTC
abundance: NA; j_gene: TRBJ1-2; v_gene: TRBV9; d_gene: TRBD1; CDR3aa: CASSAGTGVKDYTF; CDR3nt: TGTGCCAGCAGCGCGGGGACAGGGGTAAAGGACTACACCTTC
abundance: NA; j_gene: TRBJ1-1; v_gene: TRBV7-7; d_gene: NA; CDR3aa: CASSLLGVNTEAFF; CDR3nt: TGTGCCAGCAGCTTATTGGGGGTGAACACTGAAGCTTTCTTT
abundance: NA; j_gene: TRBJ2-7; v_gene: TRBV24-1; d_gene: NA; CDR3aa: CATSPAGASSYEQYF; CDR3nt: TGTGCCACCAGTCCCGCGGGGGCGAGCTCCTACGAGCAGTACTTC
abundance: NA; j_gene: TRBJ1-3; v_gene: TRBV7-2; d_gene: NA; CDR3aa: CASSLGPGNTIYF; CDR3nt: TGTGCCAGCAGCTTGGGTCCTGGAAACACCATATATTTT
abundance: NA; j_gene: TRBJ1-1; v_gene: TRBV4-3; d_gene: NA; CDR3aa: CASSQDRLRNTEAFF; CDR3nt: TGCGCCAGCAGCCAAGATAGGCTTCGGAACACTGAAGCTTTCTTT
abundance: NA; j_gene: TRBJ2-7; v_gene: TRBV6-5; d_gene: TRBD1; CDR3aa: CASSYLGQGVYEQYF; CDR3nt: TGTGCCAGCAGTTACCTCGGACAGGGGGTATACGAGCAGTACTTC
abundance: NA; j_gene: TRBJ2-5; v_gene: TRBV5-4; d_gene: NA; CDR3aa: CASSLGFRNQETQYF; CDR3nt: TGTGCCAGCAGCTTGGGGTTTAGGAATCAAGAGACCCAGTACTTC
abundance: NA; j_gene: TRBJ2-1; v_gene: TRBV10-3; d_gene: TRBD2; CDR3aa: CAISATSGRAPEQFF; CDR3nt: TGTGCCATCAGTGCAACTAGCGGGAGGGCCCCTGAGCAGTTCTTC
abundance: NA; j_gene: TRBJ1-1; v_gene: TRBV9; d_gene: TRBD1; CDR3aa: CASSRGPDTEAFF; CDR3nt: TGTGCCAGCAGCAGGGGGCCCGACACTGAAGCTTTCTTT
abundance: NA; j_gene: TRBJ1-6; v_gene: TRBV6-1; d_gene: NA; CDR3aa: CASSEVPGIHLHF; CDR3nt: TGTGCCAGCAGTGAAGTGCCGGGGATACACCTCCACTTT
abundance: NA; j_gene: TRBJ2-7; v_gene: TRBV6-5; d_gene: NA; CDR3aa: CASREGPGPSYEQYF; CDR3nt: TGTGCCAGCAGGGAGGGCCCAGGACCATCCTACGAGCAGTACTTC
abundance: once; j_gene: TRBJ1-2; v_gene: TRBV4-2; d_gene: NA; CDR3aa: CASSQDRDRDYGYTF; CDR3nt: TGTGCCAGCAGCCAAGATCGGGACCGAGACTATGGCTACACCTTC
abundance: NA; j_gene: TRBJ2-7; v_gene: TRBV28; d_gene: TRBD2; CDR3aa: CASRTGTSSSEQYF; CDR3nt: TGTGCCAGCAGAACCGGGACTAGCTCTTCCGAGCAGTACTTC
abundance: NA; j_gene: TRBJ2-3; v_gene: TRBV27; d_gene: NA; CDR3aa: CASSSIYRARTDTQYF; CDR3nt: TGTGCCAGCAGTTCCATCTACAGGGCCCGCACAGATACGCAGTATTTT
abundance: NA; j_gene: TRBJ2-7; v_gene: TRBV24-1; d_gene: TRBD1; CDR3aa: CATSGTGGSYEQYF; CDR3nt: TGTGCCACCAGTGGGACAGGGGGTTCTTACGAGCAGTACTTC
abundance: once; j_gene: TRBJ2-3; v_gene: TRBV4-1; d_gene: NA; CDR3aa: CASSGGEVTDTQYF; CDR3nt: TGCGCCAGCTCAGGGGGGGAAGTCACAGATACGCAGTATTTT
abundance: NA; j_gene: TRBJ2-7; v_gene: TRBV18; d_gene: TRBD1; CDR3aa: CASSPSGQHYEQYF; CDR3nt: TGTGCCAGCTCACCTTCGGGACAGCACTACGAGCAGTACTTC
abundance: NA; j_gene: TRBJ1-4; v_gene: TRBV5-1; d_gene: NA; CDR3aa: CASSLDVGEKLFF; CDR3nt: TGCGCCAGCAGCTTGGATGTCGGGGAAAAACTGTTTTTT
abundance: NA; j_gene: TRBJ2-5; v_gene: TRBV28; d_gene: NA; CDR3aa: CASSSQGTETQYF; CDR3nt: TGTGCCAGCAGTTCGCAGGGGACAGAGACCCAGTACTTC
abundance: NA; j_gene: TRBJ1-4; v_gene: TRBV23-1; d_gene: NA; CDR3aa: CASSQYDPRWFF; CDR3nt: TGCGCCAGCAGTCAATACGACCCAAGGTGGTTTTTT
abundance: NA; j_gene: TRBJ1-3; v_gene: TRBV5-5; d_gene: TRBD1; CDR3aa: CASSMTWTGGGNTIYF; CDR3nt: TGTGCCAGCAGCATGACTTGGACAGGGGGAGGAAACACCATATATTTT
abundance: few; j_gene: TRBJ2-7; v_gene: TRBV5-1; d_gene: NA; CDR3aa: CASSFNRGLDEQYF; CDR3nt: TGCGCCAGCAGCTTTAATCGGGGGCTGGATGAGCAGTACTTC
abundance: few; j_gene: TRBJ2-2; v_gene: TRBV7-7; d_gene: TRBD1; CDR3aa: CASSPTDRGLTGELFF; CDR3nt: TGTGCTAGCAGCCCAACAGACAGGGGGCTCACCGGGGAGCTGTTTTTT
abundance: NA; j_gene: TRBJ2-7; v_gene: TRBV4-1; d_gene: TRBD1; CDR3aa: CASSPPGTAIYEQYF; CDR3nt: TGCGCCAGCAGCCCCCCCGGGACAGCAATCTACGAGCAGTACTTC
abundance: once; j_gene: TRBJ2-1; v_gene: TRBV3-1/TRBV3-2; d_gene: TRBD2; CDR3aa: CASSYLAGGPGDEQFF; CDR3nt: TGTGCCAGCAGCTATCTAGCGGGAGGGCCGGGGGATGAGCAGTTCTTC
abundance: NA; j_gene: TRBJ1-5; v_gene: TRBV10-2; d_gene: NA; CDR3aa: CASSGLRVQPQHF; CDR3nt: TGCGCCAGCAGTGGGCTCAGGGTTCAGCCCCAGCATTTT
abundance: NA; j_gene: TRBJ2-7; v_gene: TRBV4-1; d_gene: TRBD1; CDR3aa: CASSQAPGTGENYEQYF; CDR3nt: TGCGCCAGCAGCCAAGCACCTGGGACAGGAGAAAATTACGAGCAGTACTTC
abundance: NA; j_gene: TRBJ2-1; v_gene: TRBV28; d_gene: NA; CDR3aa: CASSLFRGGLLPNEQFF; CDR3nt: TGTGCCAGCAGTTTATTTAGGGGGGGACTCCTTCCGAATGAGCAGTTCTTC
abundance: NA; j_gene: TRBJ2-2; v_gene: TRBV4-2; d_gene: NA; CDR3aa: CASSQEMTTGELFF; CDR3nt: TGTGCCAGCAGCCAAGAGATGACCACCGGGGAGCTGTTTTTT
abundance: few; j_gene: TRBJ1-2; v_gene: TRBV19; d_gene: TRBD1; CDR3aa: CASSFSGGSYGYTF; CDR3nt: TGTGCCAGTAGTTTCTCAGGGGGCAGCTATGGCTACACCTTC
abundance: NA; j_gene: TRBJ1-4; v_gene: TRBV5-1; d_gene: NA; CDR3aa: CASSLDSMGKGEKLFF; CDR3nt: TGCGCCAGCAGCTTGGACAGCATGGGGAAGGGTGAAAAACTGTTTTTT
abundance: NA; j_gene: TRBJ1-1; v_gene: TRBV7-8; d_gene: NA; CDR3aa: CASSLEMNSYTEAFF; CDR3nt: TGTGCCAGCAGCTTAGAGATGAACAGCTACACTGAAGCTTTCTTT
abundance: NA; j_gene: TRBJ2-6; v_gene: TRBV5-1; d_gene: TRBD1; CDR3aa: CASSPGTGASGANVLTF; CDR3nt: TGCGCCAGCAGCCCCGGGACAGGGGCGAGCGGGGCCAACGTCCTGACTTTC
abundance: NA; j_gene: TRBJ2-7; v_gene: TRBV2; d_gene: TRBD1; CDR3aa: CASSSGTGVGEQYF; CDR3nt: TGTGCCAGCAGTTCCGGGACAGGGGTGGGCGAGCAGTACTTC
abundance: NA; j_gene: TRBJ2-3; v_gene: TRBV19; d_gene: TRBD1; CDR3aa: CASRDRGADTQYF; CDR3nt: TGTGCCAGCCGGGACAGGGGGGCAGATACGCAGTATTTT
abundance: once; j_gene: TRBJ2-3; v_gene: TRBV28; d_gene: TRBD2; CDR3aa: CASSAGTSRTDTQYF; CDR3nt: TGTGCCAGCAGTGCCGGGACTAGCAGGACAGATACGCAGTATTTT
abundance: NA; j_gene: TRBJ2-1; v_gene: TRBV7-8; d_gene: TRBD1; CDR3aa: CASSPLDGTVAGGYNEQFF; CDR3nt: TGTGCCAGCAGCCCCCTTGACGGGACAGTAGCTGGTGGGTACAATGAGCAGTTCTTC
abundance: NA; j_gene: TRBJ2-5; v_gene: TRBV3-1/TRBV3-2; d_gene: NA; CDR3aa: CASSRRAEQETQYF; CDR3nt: TGTGCCAGCAGCCGTAGAGCGGAACAAGAGACCCAGTACTTC
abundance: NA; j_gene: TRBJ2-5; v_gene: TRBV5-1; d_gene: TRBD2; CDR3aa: CASSLFERGILLQETQYF; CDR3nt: TGCGCCAGCAGCTTGTTCGAGCGGGGAATACTCCTTCAAGAGACCCAGTACTTC
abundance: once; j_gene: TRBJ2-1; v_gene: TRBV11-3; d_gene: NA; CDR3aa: CASGSSYNEQFF; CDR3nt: TGTGCCAGCGGTAGCTCCTACAATGAGCAGTTCTTC
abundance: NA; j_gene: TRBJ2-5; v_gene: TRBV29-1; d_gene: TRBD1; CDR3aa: CSVGRVGGNGETQYF; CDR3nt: TGCAGCGTTGGGAGAGTAGGGGGCAATGGGGAGACCCAGTACTTC
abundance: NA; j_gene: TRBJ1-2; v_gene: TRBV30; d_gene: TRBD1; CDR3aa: CAWSAQGVRTF; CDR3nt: TGTGCCTGGAGTGCCCAGGGGGTGAGAACCTTC
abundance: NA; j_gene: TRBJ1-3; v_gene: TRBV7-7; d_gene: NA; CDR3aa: CASSLGPGVRGNTIYF; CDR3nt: TGTGCCAGCAGCTTAGGACCGGGAGTGAGGGGAAACACCATATATTTT
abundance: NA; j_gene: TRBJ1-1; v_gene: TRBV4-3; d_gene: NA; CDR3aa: CASSADLNKDAFF; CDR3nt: TGCGCCAGCAGTGCGGACCTGAACAAGGATGCTTTCTTT
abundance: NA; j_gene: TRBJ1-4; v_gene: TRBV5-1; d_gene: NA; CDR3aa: CASSLEGMYEKLFF; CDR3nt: TGCGCCAGCAGCTTGGAGGGGATGTATGAAAAACTGTTTTTT
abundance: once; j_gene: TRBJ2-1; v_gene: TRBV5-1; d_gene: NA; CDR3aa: CASSWLAGTDNEQFF; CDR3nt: TGCGCCAGCAGCTGGTTGGCGGGTACGGACAATGAGCAGTTCTTC
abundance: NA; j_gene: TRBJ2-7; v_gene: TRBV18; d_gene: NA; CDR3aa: CASSPSEGSIYEQYF; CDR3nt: TGTGCCAGCTCACCAAGTGAAGGGAGTATCTACGAGCAGTACTTC
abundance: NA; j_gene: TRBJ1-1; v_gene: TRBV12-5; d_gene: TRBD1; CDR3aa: CASGLALFPGQGATEAFF; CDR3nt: TGTGCTAGTGGTTTGGCCCTCTTTCCGGGACAGGGGGCGACTGAAGCTTTCTTT
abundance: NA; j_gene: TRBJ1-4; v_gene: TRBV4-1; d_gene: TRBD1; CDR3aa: CASSQDGTALNEKLFF; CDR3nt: TGCGCCAGCAGCCAAGATGGGACAGCTTTAAATGAAAAACTGTTTTTT
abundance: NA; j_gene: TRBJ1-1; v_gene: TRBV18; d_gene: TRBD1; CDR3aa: CASSRGQGNEAFF; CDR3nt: TGTGCCAGCTCACGAGGACAGGGGAATGAAGCTTTCTTT
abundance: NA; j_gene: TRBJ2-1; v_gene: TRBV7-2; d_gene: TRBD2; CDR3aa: CASSTSSGSRNEQFF; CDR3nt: TGTGCCAGCAGCACCTCTAGCGGGAGCCGGAATGAGCAGTTCTTC
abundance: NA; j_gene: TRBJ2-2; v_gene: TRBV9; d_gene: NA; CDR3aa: CASSVGGARVTGELFF; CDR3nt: TGTGCCAGCAGCGTAGGTGGGGCCCGGGTCACCGGGGAGCTGTTTTTT
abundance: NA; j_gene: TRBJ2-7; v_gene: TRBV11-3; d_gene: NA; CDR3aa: CASRMPVQVYEQYF; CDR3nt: TGTGCCAGCAGGATGCCAGTGCAAGTCTACGAGCAGTACTTC